This is a list of T cell receptor beta chains from one sample in a study of CD4 T cells in relation to SARS-CoV-2 and coronaviruses. The method was immunoSEQ multiplex PCR; TCRdb's version includes in-frame clones alone and lacks a portion of them. The profile shows just under 30,000 clones, less than 80% of them singletons. No antigen has been identified for these receptors. What was sequenced was CD4+ T cells from PBMCs, cultured in vitro. The origin of the receptors is a human donor in good health. Both conserved end residues are part of each CDR3. D genes are given only for firm matches. Rows give clone size only sometimes, using once, few, many, or a class for an expanded clone.

clone_size | j_call | v_call | d_call | cdr3_aa | cdr3_nt
. | TRBJ2-7 | TRBV18 | . | CASSPPGLPYEQYF | TGTGCCAGCTCACCTCCAGGGCTTCCCTACGAGCAGTACTTC
. | TRBJ2-2 | TRBV2 | . | CASSASDTGELFF | TGTGCCAGCAGCGCGTCCGATACCGGGGAGCTGTTTTTT
. | TRBJ2-1 | TRBV7-2 | . | CASSLVRVEQFF | TGTGCCAGCAGCTTAGTCCGGGTAGAGCAGTTCTTC
. | TRBJ1-2 | TRBV7-8 | TRBD1 | CASSLTGAPLPYGYTF | TGTGCCAGCAGCTTGACAGGGGCGCCACTCCCCTATGGCTACACCTTC
. | TRBJ1-1 | TRBV14 | . | CASSQVTGLLNTEAFF | TGTGCCAGCAGCCAAGTAACTGGGTTACTAAACACTGAAGCTTTCTTT
. | TRBJ1-3 | TRBV13 | TRBD1 | CASSLAGGPFRNTIYF | TGTGCCAGCAGCTTAGCAGGGGGCCCCTTTAGAAACACCATATATTTT
. | TRBJ2-5 | TRBV30 | . | CAWSKTAQETQYF | TGTGCCTGGAGTAAAACAGCCCAAGAGACCCAGTACTTC
. | TRBJ1-2 | TRBV7-2 | . | CASSASPGGYTF | TGTGCCAGCAGCGCGAGCCCCGGCGGCTACACCTTC
once | TRBJ1-5 | TRBV27 | . | CASSLMSSNQPQHF | TGTGCCAGCAGTTTGATGAGTAGCAATCAGCCCCAGCATTTT
. | TRBJ2-1 | TRBV10-3 | TRBD2 | CATTSGSWYPNEQFF | TGTGCCACAACTAGCGGGAGTTGGTATCCTAATGAGCAGTTCTTC
. | TRBJ2-1 | TRBV7-9 | TRBD1 | CASSLVGTGVNNEQFF | TGTGCCAGCAGCTTAGTGGGGACAGGAGTTAACAATGAGCAGTTCTTC
few | TRBJ1-3 | TRBV7-2 | TRBD1 | CASSLAGQGAGNTIYF | TGTGCCAGCAGCTTAGCAGGACAGGGTGCAGGAAACACCATATATTTT
. | TRBJ2-3 | TRBV10-3 | . | CAISESKGGAGTDTQYF | TGTGCCATCAGTGAGTCGAAGGGCGGGGCGGGCACAGATACGCAGTATTTT
. | TRBJ1-6 | TRBV25-1 | . | CASSGKERGTSYNSPLHF | TGTGCCAGCAGTGGGAAGGAGAGGGGTACCTCCTATAATTCACCCCTCCACTTT
once | TRBJ2-3 | TRBV7-8 | . | CASSSRYPDTQYF | TGTGCCAGCAGTTCCAGGTACCCAGATACGCAGTATTTT
once | TRBJ1-5 | TRBV6-2/TRBV6-3 | . | CASSYSFSNQPQHF | TGTGCCAGCAGTTACTCGTTTAGCAATCAGCCCCAGCATTTT
few | TRBJ1-3 | TRBV2 | . | CASTGRLSGNTIYF | TGTGCCAGCACCGGCCGGCTCTCTGGAAACACCATATATTTT
. | TRBJ2-5 | TRBV30 | . | CAWTPAPQETQYF | TGTGCCTGGACCCCCGCGCCCCAAGAGACCCAGTACTTC
. | TRBJ2-7 | TRBV12-3/TRBV12-4 | . | CASSPHTWEPHF | TGTGCCAGCAGCCCACATACCTGGGAGCCCCACTTC
. | TRBJ2-7 | TRBV5-1 | . | CASSLKDKQYF | TGCGCCAGCAGCTTGAAAGACAAGCAGTACTTC
. | TRBJ1-4 | TRBV6-1 | . | CASSEVNREKLFF | TGTGCCAGCAGTGAAGTCAACAGGGAAAAACTGTTTTTT
once | TRBJ1-2 | TRBV18 | . | CASSPRTDYGYTF | TGTGCCAGCTCACCAAGGACAGACTATGGCTACACCTTC
. | TRBJ2-3 | TRBV12-3/TRBV12-4 | . | CASSLNTDTQYF | TGTGCCAGCAGCTTGAACACAGATACGCAGTATTTT
. | TRBJ1-1 | TRBV7-2 | . | CASSLALANTEAFF | TGTGCCAGCAGCTTAGCGCTGGCAAACACTGAAGCTTTCTTT
. | TRBJ2-2 | TRBV5-5 | . | CASSRRGPNTGELFF | TGTGCCAGCAGCCGGCGGGGGCCTAACACCGGGGAGCTGTTTTTT
. | TRBJ2-7 | TRBV5-8 | . | CASSIRTPGGYF | TGTGCCAGCAGCATTCGGACACCCGGGGGGTACTTC
. | TRBJ1-3 | TRBV7-2 | . | CASSLKFQGGAGNTIYF | TGTGCCAGCAGCTTAAAGTTTCAGGGAGGGGCTGGAAACACCATATATTTT
. | TRBJ1-2 | TRBV5-1 | . | CASSLAPGANYGYTF | TGCGCCAGCAGCTTGGCACCAGGGGCGAACTATGGCTACACCTTC
. | TRBJ1-1 | TRBV18 | . | CASSPGLNTEAFF | TGTGCCAGCTCACCAGGACTAAACACTGAAGCTTTCTTT
. | TRBJ2-3 | TRBV19 | TRBD2 | CASSTLAGNTDTQYF | TGTGCCAGTAGTACACTAGCGGGGAACACAGATACGCAGTATTTT
once | TRBJ2-1 | TRBV2 | TRBD2 | CASSRRLAGQSSYNEQFF | TGTGCCAGCAGTCGGCGACTAGCGGGCCAGAGCTCCTACAATGAGCAGTTCTTC
. | TRBJ2-7 | TRBV5-1 | . | CASSLWGAGFEQYF | TGCGCCAGCAGCTTGTGGGGGGCAGGGTTTGAGCAGTACTTC
. | TRBJ2-7 | TRBV27 | TRBD2 | CASNPLAGGPYEQYF | TGTGCCAGCAACCCGTTAGCGGGAGGGCCCTACGAGCAGTACTTC
once | TRBJ1-5 | TRBV6-6 | . | CASSLDGQDQPQHF | TGTGCCAGCAGTCTCGACGGGCAGGATCAGCCCCAGCATTTT
once | TRBJ1-4 | TRBV21-1 | . | CASSTDRGRGVSGKLFF | TGTGCCAGCAGCACGGACAGGGGCCGGGGGGTGAGTGGAAAACTGTTTTTT
. | TRBJ1-1 | TRBV6-5 | . | CASSTPDTEAFF | TGTGCCAGCAGTACCCCGGACACTGAAGCTTTCTTT
. | TRBJ2-3 | TRBV29-1 | TRBD1 | CSVGQGTDTQYF | TGCAGCGTGGGACAGGGCACAGATACGCAGTATTTT
. | TRBJ1-6 | TRBV30 | . | CAWSVHPDSPLHF | TGTGCCTGGAGTGTACACCCGGATTCACCCCTCCACTTT
. | TRBJ2-3 | TRBV6-5 | TRBD2 | CASTRGRGGDTQYF | TGTGCCAGCACCCGCGGGAGGGGAGGGGATACGCAGTATTTT
once | TRBJ1-3 | TRBV30 | . | CAWSHPTGSGNTIYF | TGTGCCTGGAGTCATCCGACAGGCTCTGGAAACACCATATATTTT
. | TRBJ2-5 | TRBV4-2 | . | CASSQELVGVGQETQYF | TGTGCCAGCAGCCAAGAATTAGTGGGAGTAGGCCAAGAGACCCAGTACTTC
. | TRBJ1-2 | TRBV7-6 | TRBD1 | CASSLVSLGTESNYGYTF | TGTGCCAGCAGCTTAGTATCTCTGGGGACAGAGAGTAACTATGGCTACACCTTC